This T cell receptor beta chain appears in the sequencing data of a study of blood T cell repertoires in COVID-19. Study context: Specimens from acute and convalescent COVID-19 originated in the United States, Italy and Spain. The cDNA or gDNA used as material had been derived from T cells, B-cell-depleted T cells, or PBMCs.

CDR1 and CDR2 (germline): LGHNA, YNFKEQ. Trimming took 0 bases from V and 7 from J; bases not matched to a gene: 8. The CDR3 spans 16 residues. Assay: immunoSEQ multiplex PCR; the TCRdb copy retains only in-frame clones and omits some. This table has 80,000 to 100,000 clones, 70% to 90% appearing once. The chain carries TRBV4-2 and TRBJ2-3; TRBD1 agrees at 9 bases. Source material: peripheral blood. This TCR derives from a woman in her sixties in a cohort sampled during active or convalescent COVID-19. This CDR3 reads CASSQDSTGGSYTQYF. The CDR3 DNA reads TGTGCCAGCAGCCAAGACAGTACAGGGGGCTCATATACGCAGTATTTT.